These 13 T cell receptor beta chains share one sample of origin, sequenced in a study of persistence of HIV-infected CD4 T cells. No antigen is known for these receptors. This was the immunoSEQ version 4 assay in survey mode. This table comes from immunoSEQ multiplex PCR, and its TCRdb copy is limited to in-frame clones, with some not included. The table has 30,000 to 45,000 clones, approximately 78% seen once. Cells were stimulated with overlapping HIV-1 Gag 15-mer peptides. CD40L-negative CD69-negative CD45RO-high memory CD4+ T cells were sorted as populations depleted of antigen-responding cells. The sample in question was cultured CD4+ T cells from PBMCs, obtained from a patient who received antiretroviral therapy. These receptors all stem from an adult with HIV. The donor label of this sample is uncertain.

This rearrangement joins TRBV9 to TRBJ1-2; D gene ambiguous. Trimming removed 3 bases at V and 4 bases at J, with 10 bases between. CDR3 length: 13 residues. In germline, CDR1 is SGDLS, CDR2 YYNGEE. In nucleotides, the CDR3 is TGTGCCAGCAGCGCTGAAGTCGGCTATGGCTACACCTTC. Amino acids: CASSAEVGYGYTF.

The CDR3: CASSEGGMGEQYF. For the CDR3, the DNA is TGTGCCAGCAGTGAAGGCGGGATGGGCGAGCAGTACTTC. This chain links TRBV2 with TRBJ2-7; D is possibly TRBD2 (6 bases). The length of the CDR3 is 13 residues. V lost 1 base to trimming and J lost 6 bases, with 10 bases between them. Germline V gene lookup returns CDR1 SNHLY and CDR2 FYNNEI. Supplemented by reference TRBV2 and TRBJ2-7, the full variable domain reads EPEVTQTPSHQVTQMGQEVILRCVPISNHLYFYWYRQILGQKVEFLVSFYNNEISEKSEIFDDQFSVERPDGSNFTLKIRSTKLEDSAMYFCASSEGGMGEQYFGPGTRLTVT.

The chain uses TRBV10-3 and TRBJ2-5; 7 bases are shared with TRBD1. Trimming at V came to 2 bases and at J to 0 bases, leaving 0 bases not matched to a gene. Germline CDR1 ENHRY, CDR2 SYGVKD. The CDR3 is made up of 14 amino acids. CDR3: CAISETGDQETQYF. CDR3 in DNA: TGTGCCATCAGTGAGACAGGGGACCAAGAGACCCAGTACTTC.

This clone was seen more than once but under ten times. The chain has TRBV9 and TRBJ2-1, with no clear D. Germline lookup yields CDR1 SGDLS and CDR2 YYNGEE. Trimming shortened V by 4 bases and J by 8 bases, and 13 bases separated the two germline ends. The CDR3 contains 13 residues. CDR3 in amino acids: CASSPRAGDEQFF. CDR3 in DNA: TGTGCCAGCAGCCCCCGCGCCGGCGATGAGCAGTTCTTC.

This clone was detected only once. This chain connects TRBV3-1 (or the pseudogene TRBV3-2) to TRBJ1-3, with D maybe TRBD1 (5 bases). The ends were cut back, 6 bases at V and 3 bases at J, with 15 bases in the middle. From germline, CDR1 is LGHDT and CDR2 YNNKEL (reference sequence). The length of the CDR3 is 15 residues. The CDR3 bases are TGTGCCAGCAGAGACAGAGGGGCTGGTGGAAACACCATATATTTT. Residues: CASRDRGAGGNTIYF.

This clone was seen once. The J gene is TRBJ1-6, the V gene TRBV19; tentative D call: TRBD1 (5 bases). The length of the CDR3 is 15 residues. The V and J ends lost 5 bases and 7 bases respectively, with 15 bases between them. The germline gives CDR1 LNHDA, CDR2 SQIVND (reference sequence). CDR3 loop: CASSSTIEGNSPLHF. In DNA form, the CDR3 reads TGTGCCAGTAGTTCAACGATCGAGGGGAATTCACCCCTCCACTTT.

The genes are TRBV10-2 and TRBJ1-5; perhaps TRBD1 as D (5 bases). Germline CDR1 reads WSHSY; CDR2 reads SAAADI. V dropped 4 bases and J dropped 1 base, with 17 bases sitting between them. CDR3 length: 17 residues. CDR3 region: CASSATQGLGSNQPQHF. For the CDR3, the DNA is TGCGCCAGCAGTGCCACCCAGGGATTGGGGAGCAATCAGCCCCAGCATTTT.

The chain recombines TRBV19 with TRBJ1-1; unclear D gene. CDR1 is LNHDA and CDR2 is SQIVND in the germline V gene (reference sequence). Trimming pared 5 bases from V and 6 bases from J, leaving 10 bases between. The CDR3 totals 12 residues. CDR3 in DNA: TGTGCCAGTAGTCCCCGGGCCTCTGAAGCTTTCTTT. Encoded protein: CASSPRASEAFF.

V and J are TRBV6-5 and TRBJ1-1; D may be TRBD1 (5 bases). V lost 7 bases to trimming and J lost 6 bases, with 18 bases between them. Germline V gene lookup returns CDR1 MNHEY and CDR2 SVGAGI. This CDR3 contains 14 residues. CDR3: CASTRRGEFAEAFF. The CDR3 nucleotides read TGTGCCAGCACGAGGCGGGGGGAATTCGCTGAAGCTTTCTTT.

The genes are TRBV27 and TRBJ2-7, with 7 bases that match TRBD2. CDR1 and CDR2 from the germline V gene are MNHEY and SMNVEV (reference sequence). The length of the CDR3 is 11 residues. Trimming took 11 bases from V and 6 from J; bases not matched to a gene: 7. The CDR3 nucleotides are TGTGCCTCCGTAACGGGGGGCGAGCAGTACGTC. This gives the protein CASVTGGEQYV.

The rearrangement joins TRBV15 to TRBJ2-7; possible D gene TRBD1, 5 bases. Germline CDR1 and CDR2: LNHNV and YYDKDF (reference sequence). The ends were cut back, 0 bases at V and 7 bases at J, with 10 bases in the middle. The CDR3 runs to 13 residues. The CDR3 sequence is CATSREVGREQYV. The CDR3 bases are TGTGCCACCAGCAGAGAGGTGGGGCGGGAGCAGTACGTC.

The chain couples TRBV7-9 to TRBJ1-3, with D possibly TRBD1 on 6 matching bases. Germline V gene data show CDR1 as SEHNR and CDR2 as FQNEAQ (reference sequence). This CDR3 is 15 amino acids long. V was pared by 4 bases and J by 4 bases, with 14 bases between. DNA of the CDR3: TGTGCCAGCAGCTGGAAAGGGGGGACGGGAAACACCATATATTTT. It specifies CASSWKGGTGNTIYF.

In DNA, the CDR3 is TGTGCCAGTAGTGTGCAGGGGGCTACAAATGAGCAGTTCTTC. It codes for CASSVQGATNEQFF. The V gene is TRBV19, the J gene TRBJ2-1, with 8 nucleotides matching TRBD1. After removal of 5 bases from V and 7 bases from J, the junction contained 7 bases not matched to a gene. Germline V gene data show CDR1 as LNHDA and CDR2 as SQIVND (reference sequence). The CDR3 has 14 residues.